This T cell receptor beta chain derives from a study of human T cells and chemical hapten exposure. Whole-study findings and limits: Patch test score was positively correlated with the counts of TCRs that had expanded at PT1.

This clonotype showed up just a few times. Its antigen is not identified. TCRdb reprocessed the RACE reads with MiXCR, giving one entry per CDR3 protein. The sample contains under 200,000 distinct CDR3 sequences, 25% to 30% of which appear only once. Time point specified: pre-sensitization, week 0. Indicated treatment: therapeutic diphenylcyclopropenone sensitization with weekly scalp DPC. Donation of samples came from alopecia patients who were 18 to 70 years old and suitable for DPC. CDR3 length: 11 residues. Germline values: CDR1 MNHEY, CDR2 SVGAGI. V was trimmed by 2 bases and J by 7 bases, leaving 6 bases between them.

The receptor was isolated from a young woman with alopecia areata. Some clones in this sample may be carry-over from other donors' samples. This chain uses TRBV6-5 with TRBJ2-7; tentatively, D is TRBD2 (6 bases). The specimen was whole blood, collected in connection with sensitization to the hapten diphenylcyclopropenone (DPC). Here the CDR3 reads CASSYSGEQYF. In nucleotides, the CDR3 is TGTGCCAGCAGTTACAGCGGGGAGCAGTACTTC.